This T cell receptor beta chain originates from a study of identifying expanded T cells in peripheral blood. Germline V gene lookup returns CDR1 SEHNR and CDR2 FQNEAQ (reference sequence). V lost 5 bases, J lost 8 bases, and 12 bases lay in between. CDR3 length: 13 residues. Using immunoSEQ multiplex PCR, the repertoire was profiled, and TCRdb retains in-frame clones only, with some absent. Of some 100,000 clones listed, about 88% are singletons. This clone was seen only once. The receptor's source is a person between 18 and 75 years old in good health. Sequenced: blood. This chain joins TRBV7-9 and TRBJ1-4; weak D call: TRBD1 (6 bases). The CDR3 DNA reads TGTGCCAGCAGCCCACAGGGAGGCGAAAAACTGTTTTTT. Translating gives CASSPQGGEKLFF. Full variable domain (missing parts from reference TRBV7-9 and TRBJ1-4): DTGVSQNPRHKITKRGQNVTFRCDPISEHNRLYWYRQTLGQGPEFLTYFQNEAQLEKSRLLSDRFSAERPKGSFSTLEIQRTEQGDSAMYLCASSPQGGEKLFFGSGTQLSVL.